Below, 18 T cell receptor beta chains from the same sample are listed, as sequenced in a study of graft-versus-host responses after intestinal transplantation. Clones were read by immunoSEQ multiplex PCR, and TCRdb kept only the in-frame ones, dropping some. The repertoire holds 85,000 to 90,000 clones, with 75% to 90% as singletons. Their antigens remain unidentified. The sample was unstimulated CD8+ T cells sorted from spleen or lymph node cells, taken before intestinal transplant. Receptors were obtained from a human donor who received an intestinal transplant.

This clone was counted a few times. This could be a read error, since a much larger clone is one nucleotide away. Distinct nucleotide sequences in the sample also encode this CDR3. This chain connects TRBV11-2 to TRBJ1-5; weak D call: TRBD1 (5 bases). From germline, CDR1 is SGHAT and CDR2 FQNNGV. CDR3 length: 14 residues. V lost 3 bases and J lost 7, with 13 bases in between. This chain's CDR3 is CASSLDVGGQPQHF. The DNA for the CDR3 is TGTGCCAGCAGCTTGGATGTCGGGGGGCAGCCCCAGCATTTT.

The chain has TRBV19 and TRBJ2-7; 11 bases are a match to TRBD2. The germline gives CDR1 LNHDA, CDR2 SQIVND (reference sequence). With V trimmed by 3 bases and J by 0 bases, 1 base remained unmatched. The CDR3 is made up of 15 amino acids. In DNA form, the CDR3 reads TGTGCCAGTAGTATGGGACTAGCGGCCTCCTACGAGCAGTACTTC. Its protein product is CASSMGLAASYEQYF.

The chain combines TRBV19 with TRBJ2-3; 8 bases fit TRBD2. Germline V gene sequence: CDR1 LNHDA, CDR2 SQIVND (reference sequence). The CDR3 consists of 23 residues. Germline trimming cut 3 bases from V and 0 bases from J; bases unmatched to any gene: 26. The CDR3 DNA is TGTGCCAGTAGTATGCGTCCTGCGGGGGGAGTCTTTACCCTATATCCTAGCACAGATACGCAGTATTTT. This codes for CASSMRPAGGVFTLYPSTDTQYF.

In this sample, this clone turned up once. The rearrangement uses TRBV7-8 and TRBJ2-7; D perhaps matches TRBD2 (5 bases). Germline-derived CDR1 and CDR2 are SGHVS and FQNEAQ. Trimming took 5 bases from V and 4 from J, leaving 12 bases between them. CDR3 length equals 13 residues. CDR3 sequence: CASSPSNGYEQYF. For the CDR3, the DNA is TGTGCCAGCAGCCCTAGCAATGGTTACGAGCAGTACTTC. The whole variable domain, filled in from reference TRBV7-8 and TRBJ2-7, reads GAGVSQSPRYKVAKRGQDVALRCDPISGHVSLFWYQQALGQGPEFLTYFQNEAQLDKSGLPSDRFFAERPEGSVSTLKIQRTQQEDSAVYLCASSPSNGYEQYFGPGTRLTVT.

The chain combines TRBV5-6 with TRBJ2-6; D gene ambiguous. V was cut by 1 base and J by 0 bases, with 2 bases left in between. The CDR3 has 14 residues. Germline V gene lookup returns CDR1 SGHDT and CDR2 YYEEEE. The CDR3 DNA reads TGTGCCAGCAGCTTGATCTCTGGGGCCAACGTCCTGACTTTC. Protein sequence: CASSLISGANVLTF.

The genes are TRBV27 and TRBJ1-5; 7 positions match TRBD1. Germline V gene lookup returns CDR1 MNHEY and CDR2 SMNVEV (reference sequence). The CDR3 runs to 16 residues. Losses at the gene ends were 5 bases for V and 4 bases for J; bases not matched to a gene: 11. The CDR3 coding sequence is TGTGCCAGCAGTAACCTGGGCCAGGGGGGAAATCAGCCCCAGCATTTT. Its translation is CASSNLGQGGNQPQHF.

The V and J genes are TRBV27 and TRBJ1-2; D unclear. The CDR3 consists of 11 residues. CDR1 and CDR2 from the germline V gene are MNHEY and SMNVEV (reference sequence). Trimming took 8 bases from V and 5 from J, leaving 9 bases between them. Here the CDR3 reads CASRKGYGYTF. The CDR3 bases are TGTGCCAGCCGGAAGGGTTATGGCTACACCTTC.

V and J are TRBV14 and TRBJ2-2; 10 bases align to TRBD1. CDR1 and CDR2 (germline): SGHDN, FVKESK. This CDR3 contains 15 residues. The junction had 5 bases not matched to a gene; V was cut back by 6 bases and J by 4 bases. The CDR3 DNA sequence: TGTGCCAGCAGTACCCGACAGGGGGCCACCGGGGAGCTGTTTTTT. It is translated as CASSTRQGATGELFF.

The chain employs TRBV4-2 and TRBJ2-1, with TRBD2 identical over 11 bases. The CDR3 has 14 residues. Germline CDR1 is LGHNA and CDR2 is YNFKEQ. Trimming cost V 4 bases and J 16 bases; bases outside gene matches: 12. CDR3 sequence reads: CASSPYKTSGETFF. Here the CDR3 DNA reads TGTGCCAGCAGCCCCTACAAGACTAGCGGGGAAACATTCTTC.

This clone appeared a few times. This sequence joins TRBV6-6 and TRBJ2-7; 9 positions agree with TRBD1. The CDR3 consists of 15 residues. V trimming: 0 bases; J trimming: 6 bases; junction bases outside the gene matches: 6. Germline V CDR1 and CDR2: MNHNY, SVGAGI (reference sequence). The CDR3 protein is CASSYSGQGGVEQYF. CDR3 coding DNA: TGTGCCAGCAGTTACTCGGGACAGGGTGGTGTCGAGCAGTACTTC.

This clone has just a few counts. This chain joins TRBV5-4 and TRBJ2-7; TRBD2 matches 12 bases. CDR1 SGHNT and CDR2 YYREEE come from the germline V gene (reference sequence). The CDR3 has 14 residues. Germline trimming cut 5 bases from V and 2 bases from J; bases unmatched to any gene: 2. CDR3 in amino acids: CASRLAGGPYEQYF. Written as DNA, the CDR3 is TGTGCCAGCAGACTAGCGGGAGGCCCCTACGAGCAGTACTTC.

The rearrangement joins TRBV7-9 to TRBJ2-1; TRBD1 matches at 10 bases. Per the germline V gene, CDR1 is SEHNR and CDR2 is FQNEAQ (reference sequence). V shed 5 bases, J shed 7 bases, and the junction held 8 bases outside the gene matches. The CDR3 totals 15 residues. In DNA form, the CDR3 reads TGTGCCAGCAGCCCTGACAGGGGGCGGTCAAATGAGCAGTTCTTC. Its translation: CASSPDRGRSNEQFF.

The gene calls are TRBV12-5 and TRBJ2-1, with TRBD1 matching over 8 bases. The CDR3 totals 23 residues. V lost 0 bases to trimming and J lost 12 bases; unmatched junction nucleotides: 34. Per germline, CDR1 LGHNT and CDR2 FRNRAP. CDR3 amino acids: CASGLVLDITTGQAPDDHGGQFF. The CDR3 nucleotides read TGTGCTAGTGGTTTGGTACTTGACATCACCACGGGACAGGCCCCAGACGACCACGGGGGGCAGTTCTTC. The variable domain in full, completed from reference TRBV12-5 and TRBJ2-1, reads DARVTQTPRHKVTEMGQEVTMRCQPILGHNTVFWYRQTMMQGLELLAYFRNRAPLDDSGMPKDRFSAEMPDATLATLKIQPSEPRDSAVYFCASGLVLDITTGQAPDDHGGQFFGPGTRLTVL.

The rearrangement links TRBV5-1 to TRBJ2-2; a weak D match, TRBD1 (5 bases). This CDR3 has 17 amino acids. In germline, CDR1 is SGHRS, CDR2 YFSETQ. V lost 1 base and J 8 bases, leaving 21 bases between the germline ends. CDR3 sequence: CASSLFWGTPPPGELFF. CDR3 sequence (DNA): TGCGCCAGCAGCTTGTTTTGGGGCACACCACCCCCGGGGGAGCTGTTTTTT.

This chain uses TRBV27 with TRBJ2-1; D gene unclear. Between the trimmed V and J ends, which lost 4 bases and 6 bases, there was a span of 10 bases. The germline V gene encodes CDR1 MNHEY and CDR2 SMNVEV (reference sequence). The CDR3 length is 13 residues. CDR3 nucleotides: TGTGCCAGCAGTTGGAGCAATACCAATGAGCAGTTCTTC. As protein: CASSWSNTNEQFF.

The chain links TRBV6-5 to TRBJ2-7; unclear D gene. The CDR3 has 11 amino acids. Germline values: CDR1 MNHEY, CDR2 SVGAGI. V lost 5 bases and J lost 7, with 9 bases in between. CDR3 sequence: CASSGPEEQYF. The CDR3 nucleotides read TGTGCCAGCAGTGGGCCAGAAGAGCAGTACTTC.

The V gene is TRBV4-1, the J gene TRBJ1-1, with a possible D match to TRBD1 (6 bases). Trimming pared 4 bases from V and 14 bases from J, leaving 23 bases between. CDR1 is MGHRA, CDR2 YSYEKL, per germline. The CDR3 loop spans 14 amino acids. DNA of the CDR3: TGCGCCAGCAGCCGGAACAGGGAAGACACTTTGAGGTTCTTT. Translating gives CASSRNREDTLRFF.

This rearrangement joins TRBV2 to TRBJ2-7; 12 bases align to TRBD2. The germline CDR1 and CDR2 sequences are SNHLY and FYNNEI. The CDR3 extends over 17 amino acids. V gave up 7 bases and J gave up 3 bases; unmatched junction bases: 13. The DNA for the CDR3 is TGTGCCAGCAATTGGCGGACTAGCGGGGACTATTTCTACGAGCAGTACTTC. This translates into CASNWRTSGDYFYEQYF.